A selection of T cell receptor beta chains follows, all from one sample in a study of blood T cell repertoires in COVID-19. The table came from immunoSEQ multiplex PCR; TCRdb's copy has only in-frame clones and leaves some out. The repertoire consists of 280,000 or so clones, with around 90% occurring once and the leading ten covering about 8.5%. Sequencing was carried out using peripheral blood. These receptors were taken from a man between 18 and 29 years old with active or convalescent COVID-19. The CDR3 runs from the conserved cysteine through the conserved F or W. The D gene is left open where the match is weak. Clone size is given for some rows only: seen once, a few or many times, or a class if the clone is expanded.

>-|16|TRBJ2-2|TRBD2|TRBV27
CASSTGLAGNTGELFF
TGTGCCAGCAGTACCGGACTAGCGGGGAACACCGGGGAGCTGTTTTTT
>-|14|TRBJ1-2|-|TRBV5-6
CASSLSWKGDGYTF
TGTGCCAGCAGCTTGTCATGGAAGGGGGATGGCTACACCTTC
>-|15|TRBJ2-7|-|TRBV18
CASSSPVEGVGEQYF
TGTGCCAGCTCATCCCCGGTAGAGGGGGTTGGAGAGCAGTACTTC
>-|13|TRBJ2-1|-|TRBV7-6
CASSFRQSNEQFF
TGTGCCAGCAGCTTCAGACAGAGCAATGAGCAGTTCTTC
>-|15|TRBJ1-3|-|TRBV27
CASSLRAYSGNTIYF
TGTGCCAGCAGTCTCAGGGCCTACTCTGGAAACACCATATATTTT
>once|17|TRBJ2-3|TRBD1|TRBV28
CASAGTGTLGSTDTQYF
TGTGCCAGCGCCGGGACAGGGACGTTGGGGAGCACAGATACGCAGTATTTT
>-|15|TRBJ2-1|-|TRBV5-1
CASSPPWSSYNEQFF
TGCGCCAGCAGCCCCCCCTGGAGCTCCTACAATGAGCAGTTCTTC
>-|14|TRBJ1-1|-|TRBV5-8
CASSFATENTEAFF
TGTGCCAGCAGCTTCGCGACAGAGAACACTGAAGCTTTCTTT
>-|16|TRBJ2-3|-|TRBV9
CASSPTPGIQTDTQYF
TGTGCCAGCAGCCCAACCCCCGGGATCCAAACAGATACGCAGTATTTT
>-|15|TRBJ1-1|-|TRBV4-3
CASSDIPQGRTEAFF
TGCGCCAGCAGCGATATCCCCCAGGGGCGGACTGAAGCTTTCTTT
>-|15|TRBJ2-3|TRBD2|TRBV19
CASSAGGGWTDTQYF
TGTGCCAGTAGCGCGGGCGGGGGGTGGACAGATACGCAGTATTTT
>few|14|TRBJ2-3|TRBD1|TRBV5-8
CASRPGQGTDTQYF
TGTGCCAGCAGGCCGGGACAGGGTACAGATACGCAGTATTTT
>-|14|TRBJ2-7|-|TRBV19
CASSPGRGTYEQYF
TGTGCCAGTAGTCCGGGACGGGGGACCTACGAGCAGTACTTC
>-|17|TRBJ2-1|TRBD2|TRBV29-1
CSVEDPLAGGLSGEQFF
TGCAGCGTTGAAGACCCACTAGCGGGGGGGCTATCGGGTGAGCAGTTCTTC
>-|18|TRBJ1-4|-|TRBV2
CASFPGTRASPTNEKLFF
TGTGCCAGCTTCCCCGGGACTCGAGCGTCACCGACTAATGAAAAACTGTTTTTT
>-|16|TRBJ2-3|TRBD2|TRBV3-1/TRBV3-2
CASSQGAGGSTDTQYF
TGTGCCAGCAGCCAAGGAGCGGGGGGGAGCACAGATACGCAGTATTTT
>-|13|TRBJ1-2|-|TRBV4-1
CASSREVGIGYTF
TGCGCCAGCAGCCGAGAAGTCGGGATAGGCTACACCTTC
>once|14|TRBJ1-1|-|TRBV5-6
CASSYGQPNTEAFF
TGTGCCAGCAGTTACGGACAGCCGAACACTGAAGCTTTCTTT
>-|14|TRBJ2-5|TRBD2|TRBV7-2
CASSWAGGQKTQYF
TGTGCCAGCAGCTGGGCGGGGGGGCAGAAGACCCAGTACTTC
>-|16|TRBJ1-2|TRBD1|TRBV3-1/TRBV3-2
CASSQFIPGTGYGYTF
TGTGCCAGCAGCCAGTTTATACCCGGGACAGGCTATGGCTACACCTTC
>-|12|TRBJ1-4|-|TRBV11-2
CASSLDPRKLFF
TGTGCCAGCAGCTTAGACCCGAGAAAACTGTTTTTT
>-|13|TRBJ2-7|-|TRBV13
CACSRGSIYEQYF
TGTGCCTGCAGCAGGGGCAGTATCTACGAGCAGTACTTC
>-|14|TRBJ1-3|-|TRBV7-8
CASSLEQGRNTIYF
TGTGCCAGCAGCTTAGAACAGGGTAGAAACACCATATATTTT
>once|18|TRBJ1-3|TRBD1|TRBV7-2
CASSDPGTGGLSGNTIYF
TGTGCCAGCAGCGATCCCGGGACAGGGGGCCTCTCTGGAAACACCATATATTTT
>-|11|TRBJ2-2|-|TRBV3-1/TRBV3-2
CASRYTGELFF
TGTGCCAGCAGGTATACTGGGGAGCTGTTTTTT
>-|12|TRBJ1-2|-|TRBV2
CASRLYTPGYTF
TGTGCCAGCAGATTGTACACGCCTGGCTACACCTTC
>-|16|TRBJ1-1|TRBD1|TRBV6-2/TRBV6-3
CASSYPETGEISEAFF
TGTGCCAGCAGTTACCCGGAGACAGGGGAAATCTCTGAAGCTTTCTTT
>-|15|TRBJ2-7|TRBD1|TRBV5-1
CASSRGTGVRDEQYF
TGCGCCAGCAGCAGGGGGACAGGGGTTCGCGACGAGCAGTACTTC
>-|13|TRBJ2-7|-|TRBV27
CASSLTGSYEQYF
TGTGCCAGCAGTTTAACCGGGTCGTACGAGCAGTACTTC
>-|14|TRBJ2-5|-|TRBV19
CATNRRGGEETQYF
TGTGCCACCAACCGACGAGGGGGGGAAGAGACCCAGTACTTC
>-|12|TRBJ2-7|TRBD1|TRBV6-5
CASSWDRREQYF
TGTGCCAGCAGTTGGGACAGGCGGGAGCAGTACTTC
>-|11|TRBJ2-7|-|TRBV9
CASSGGLEQYF
TGTGCCAGCAGCGGCGGGCTGGAGCAGTACTTC
>-|14|TRBJ2-1|-|TRBV10-1
CASSEKEYVAEQFF
TGCGCCAGCAGTGAGAAGGAGTATGTAGCTGAGCAGTTCTTC
>-|15|TRBJ1-5|TRBD1|TRBV6-5
CASQKGTGDNQPQHF
TGTGCCAGCCAAAAAGGGACAGGGGACAATCAGCCCCAGCATTTT
>-|14|TRBJ1-1|-|TRBV6-6
CASSYSGANTEAFF
TGTGCCAGCAGTTACTCTGGAGCGAACACTGAAGCTTTCTTT
>-|13|TRBJ1-6|-|TRBV6-1
CASSESRVSPLHF
TGTGCCAGCAGTGAAAGCAGGGTATCACCCCTCCACTTT
>-|13|TRBJ2-3|TRBD1|TRBV27
CASGQGPTDTQYF
TGTGCCAGTGGACAGGGTCCCACAGATACGCAGTATTTT
>-|10|TRBJ1-1|-|TRBV20-1
CSASNSEAFF
TGCAGTGCTAGTAACTCTGAAGCTTTCTTT
>-|17|TRBJ1-4|TRBD1|TRBV18
CASSPNLRRGGGEKLFF
TGTGCCAGCTCACCAAACCTTCGGAGAGGGGGCGGTGAAAAACTGTTTTTT
>-|14|TRBJ1-2|TRBD1|TRBV6-2/TRBV6-3
CASSYQTGNYGYTF
TGTGCCAGCAGTTACCAGACAGGGAACTATGGCTACACCTTC
>once|14|TRBJ2-1|TRBD2|TRBV27
CATVAAGGYNEQFF
TGTGCCACCGTAGCAGCGGGGGGCTACAATGAGCAGTTCTTC
>-|13|TRBJ1-2|-|TRBV5-5
CASSLEGNYGYTF
TGTGCCAGCAGCTTGGAGGGGAACTATGGCTACACCTTC
>-|16|TRBJ1-4|-|TRBV2
CASSDVAQGTNEKLFF
TGTGCCAGCAGTGACGTGGCACAGGGAACTAATGAAAAACTGTTTTTT
>-|16|TRBJ2-3|-|TRBV3-1/TRBV3-2
CASSTYYRGGRDTQYF
TGTGCCAGCAGCACTTACTACAGGGGAGGCCGGGATACGCAGTATTTT
>-|17|TRBJ1-1|TRBD1|TRBV7-2
CASSFKPPGQGSTEAFF
TGTGCCAGCAGCTTTAAACCCCCGGGACAGGGGTCCACTGAAGCTTTCTTT
>-|14|TRBJ2-7|TRBD1|TRBV27
CASSNRGNSYEQYF
TGTGCCAGCAGCAACAGGGGAAACTCCTACGAGCAGTACTTC